These T cell receptor beta chains were read from a single sample in a study of T cell changes during pregnancy in multiple sclerosis. Produced via immunoSEQ multiplex PCR; TCRdb's table is partial and in-frame only. In the table there are roughly 50,000 clones, approximately 94% of which are singletons. Sample: CD8+ T cells from peripheral blood mononuclear cells, taken in the third trimester of pregnancy. These receptors were collected from a female donor with multiple sclerosis, enrolled in a pregnancy study. Both conserved end residues are part of each CDR3. The order of the fields is J gene, V gene, clone size, D gene, CDR3 DNA, CDR3 protein. A D gene is named only where the DNA matches it firmly. Clone size is stated in some rows and not others, as once, few, many or a class when expanded.

J gene: TRBJ1-5
V gene: TRBV28
clone size: .
D gene: .
CDR3 DNA: TGTGCCAGCACATGGGGGCCGGATAGCAATCAGCCCCAGCATTTT
CDR3 protein: CASTWGPDSNQPQHF

J gene: TRBJ1-1
V gene: TRBV5-1
clone size: .
D gene: .
CDR3 DNA: TGCGCCAGCTCAGAAAAGTTGAACACTGAAGCTTTCTTT
CDR3 protein: CASSEKLNTEAFF

J gene: TRBJ2-3
V gene: TRBV11-2
clone size: .
D gene: .
CDR3 DNA: TGTGCCAGCAGCCGAGACATATGGGCAGGGGGCACAGATACGCAGTATTTT
CDR3 protein: CASSRDIWAGGTDTQYF

J gene: TRBJ2-7
V gene: TRBV5-8
clone size: .
D gene: TRBD1
CDR3 DNA: TGTGCCAGCAGCTTGGAACAGGGGGCACACTACGAGCAGTACTTC
CDR3 protein: CASSLEQGAHYEQYF

J gene: TRBJ2-2
V gene: TRBV5-8
clone size: .
D gene: TRBD2
CDR3 DNA: TGTGCCAGCAGCGCGGCGGGGGTCACCGGGGAGCTGTTTTTT
CDR3 protein: CASSAAGVTGELFF

J gene: TRBJ2-3
V gene: TRBV28
clone size: .
D gene: TRBD2
CDR3 DNA: TGTGCCAGCAGTCAGAGCGGGAAGGGGCGAACGCAGTATTTT
CDR3 protein: CASSQSGKGRTQYF

J gene: TRBJ1-1
V gene: TRBV4-1
clone size: .
D gene: TRBD1
CDR3 DNA: TGCGCCAGCGGACGCAGGGGGGAAGCTTTCTTT
CDR3 protein: CASGRRGEAFF

J gene: TRBJ2-1
V gene: TRBV29-1
clone size: .
D gene: TRBD2
CDR3 DNA: TGCAGCGTTGGACTAGCGACCTACAATGAGCAGTTCTTC
CDR3 protein: CSVGLATYNEQFF

J gene: TRBJ1-1
V gene: TRBV19
clone size: .
D gene: TRBD1
CDR3 DNA: TGTGCCAGTAGTACTCTAACAGGACAGGGCTTGAACACTGAAGCTTTCTTT
CDR3 protein: CASSTLTGQGLNTEAFF

J gene: TRBJ2-4
V gene: TRBV10-1
clone size: .
D gene: .
CDR3 DNA: TGCGCCAGCAGTGAGCCGGACAGTAAGCTAGAAAACATTCAGTACTTC
CDR3 protein: CASSEPDSKLENIQYF

J gene: TRBJ2-5
V gene: TRBV27
clone size: .
D gene: .
CDR3 DNA: TGTGCCAGCAGTGAGGACTTTGGGGAAGAGACCCAGTACTTC
CDR3 protein: CASSEDFGEETQYF

J gene: TRBJ2-5
V gene: TRBV4-2
clone size: .
D gene: .
CDR3 DNA: TGTGCCAGCAGCCAAGATCTGTTGGGCAGGGGAGGGGAGACCCAGTACTTC
CDR3 protein: CASSQDLLGRGGETQYF

J gene: TRBJ2-5
V gene: TRBV28
clone size: .
D gene: .
CDR3 DNA: TGTGCCAGCAGGCCCTCGGGGGGCGAGACCCAGTACTTC
CDR3 protein: CASRPSGGETQYF

J gene: TRBJ2-7
V gene: TRBV2
clone size: .
D gene: TRBD2
CDR3 DNA: TGTGCCAGCAGCTTGGGACTAGCGGGAATCTACGAGCAGTACTTC
CDR3 protein: CASSLGLAGIYEQYF

J gene: TRBJ2-5
V gene: TRBV28
clone size: once
D gene: TRBD2
CDR3 DNA: TGTGCCAGCAGTTCTCGAGTAGCGGGAGGGCCCTCAGAGACCCAGTACTTC
CDR3 protein: CASSSRVAGGPSETQYF

J gene: TRBJ2-1
V gene: TRBV27
clone size: .
D gene: .
CDR3 DNA: TGTGCCAGCAGTATCCTCGGGAGCTACAATGAGCAGTTCTTC
CDR3 protein: CASSILGSYNEQFF

J gene: TRBJ2-2
V gene: TRBV27
clone size: .
D gene: .
CDR3 DNA: TGTGCCAGCAGTAGTATACTGAACACCGGGGAGCTGTTTTTT
CDR3 protein: CASSSILNTGELFF

J gene: TRBJ2-3
V gene: TRBV4-3
clone size: once
D gene: .
CDR3 DNA: TGCGCCAGCAGCCAACGGGGAAGCACAGATACGCAGTATTTT
CDR3 protein: CASSQRGSTDTQYF

J gene: TRBJ1-1
V gene: TRBV6-1
clone size: .
D gene: .
CDR3 DNA: TGTGCCAGCAGTGAAGCATCAGGGAACACTGAAGCTTTCTTT
CDR3 protein: CASSEASGNTEAFF

J gene: TRBJ1-1
V gene: TRBV6-5
clone size: .
D gene: .
CDR3 DNA: TGTGCCAGCAGTCCGGGGAACACTGAAGCTTTCTTT
CDR3 protein: CASSPGNTEAFF

J gene: TRBJ2-1
V gene: TRBV27
clone size: .
D gene: .
CDR3 DNA: TGTGCCAGCATGAGGTCGGGGGAGCAGTTCTTC
CDR3 protein: CASMRSGEQFF

J gene: TRBJ2-7
V gene: TRBV9
clone size: .
D gene: TRBD1
CDR3 DNA: TGTGCCAGCAGCGTAGCAAGCACCGGGACAGGGGGCTACGAGCAGTACTTC
CDR3 protein: CASSVASTGTGGYEQYF

J gene: TRBJ2-1
V gene: TRBV29-1
clone size: .
D gene: .
CDR3 DNA: TGCAGCGTTGAAGGAGTCTTAACCGACAATGAGCAGTTCTTC
CDR3 protein: CSVEGVLTDNEQFF

J gene: TRBJ2-5
V gene: TRBV27
clone size: .
D gene: TRBD1
CDR3 DNA: TGTGCCAGCAGAAAGGGGGCATATGAGACCCAGTACTTC
CDR3 protein: CASRKGAYETQYF

J gene: TRBJ2-3
V gene: TRBV11-2
clone size: .
D gene: TRBD1
CDR3 DNA: TGTGCCAGCAGCGCGAGGACAGGGGTGAGAGATACGCAGTATTTT
CDR3 protein: CASSARTGVRDTQYF

J gene: TRBJ2-7
V gene: TRBV27
clone size: .
D gene: TRBD1
CDR3 DNA: TGTGCCAGCAGTTTATCCCCCGGGACAGGGAACTACGAGCAGTACTTC
CDR3 protein: CASSLSPGTGNYEQYF

J gene: TRBJ2-7
V gene: TRBV7-9
clone size: .
D gene: TRBD2
CDR3 DNA: TGTGCCAGCAGTCAAGGGCAGCGGGAGCACACCTACGAGCAGTACTTC
CDR3 protein: CASSQGQREHTYEQYF

J gene: TRBJ2-7
V gene: TRBV29-1
clone size: .
D gene: .
CDR3 DNA: TGCAGCGTTGGTGGGGAGCCTACCTACGAGCAGTACTTC
CDR3 protein: CSVGGEPTYEQYF

J gene: TRBJ2-1
V gene: TRBV5-3
clone size: .
D gene: TRBD1
CDR3 DNA: TGTGCCAGAAGCTCGGGACAGGGCTCCTACAATGAGCAGTTCTTC
CDR3 protein: CARSSGQGSYNEQFF